The 5 T cell receptor beta chains listed next were all sequenced from one sample in a study of cytotoxic CD8 clonotypes in ibrutinib-treated CLL. Assay used: immunoSEQ multiplex PCR; TCRdb lists only in-frame clones, some missing. The repertoire consists of about 270,000 clones, with 65% to 85% occurring once and the leading ten covering about 5.3%. This specimen consisted of PBMCs, obtained at disease progression, from a patient treated with ibrutinib. The receptors come from a human donor with chronic lymphocytic leukemia.

This clone has just one count. For the CDR3, the DNA is TGTGCCACCAGTATACAGGGGGGTGAGTACGAGCAGTACTTC. Its translation is CATSIQGGEYEQYF. The chain carries TRBV15 and TRBJ2-7, with 8 bases fitting TRBD1. Trimming took 6 bases from V and 4 from J; bases not matched to a gene: 8. CDR3 size: 14 residues. Germline V gene data show CDR1 as LNHNV and CDR2 as YYDKDF (reference sequence). Variable domain in full (rest from reference TRBV15 and TRBJ2-7): DAMVIQNPRYQVTQFGKPVTLSCSQTLNHNVMYWYQQKSSQAPKLLFHYYDKDFNNEADTPDNFQSRRPNTSFCFLDIRSPGLGDTAMYLCATSIQGGEYEQYFGPGTRLTVT.

The gene calls are TRBV4-2 and TRBJ2-7; TRBD1 matches at 8 bases. There are 16 residues in the CDR3. The germline V gene encodes CDR1 LGHNA and CDR2 YNFKEQ. Losses at the gene ends were 0 bases for V and 2 bases for J; bases not matched to a gene: 6. The CDR3 sequence is CASSQEPSDRAYEQYF. The CDR3 nucleotides are TGTGCCAGCAGCCAAGAGCCATCGGACAGGGCCTACGAGCAGTACTTC.

The chain recombines TRBV5-6 with TRBJ2-3, with 7 bases that match TRBD1. The CDR3 is made up of 15 amino acids. The junction had 7 bases not matched to a gene; V was cut back by 2 bases and J by 4 bases. Germline V lookup: CDR1 SGHDT, CDR2 YYEEEE. The CDR3 sequence is CASSLQTGDADTQYF. The DNA of the CDR3 is TGTGCCAGCAGCTTACAAACAGGGGACGCAGATACGCAGTATTTT.

V gene TRBV5-1 combines with J gene TRBJ2-7, with TRBD2 matching 13 bases. The CDR3 consists of 14 residues. The V gene's germline CDR1 is SGHRS and CDR2 YFSETQ. J lost 3 bases, V lost 3 bases, and 0 bases had no gene match. CDR3: CASSWTSGGYEQYF. CDR3 nucleotide sequence: TGCGCCAGCAGCTGGACTAGCGGGGGCTACGAGCAGTACTTC.

V and J are TRBV7-9 and TRBJ2-5; TRBD1 agrees at 7 bases. There are 15 residues in the CDR3. The germline gives CDR1 SEHNR, CDR2 FQNEAQ (reference sequence). V trimming: 5 bases; J trimming: 1 base; junction bases outside the gene matches: 7. CDR3 region: CASSTHRGRQETQYF. Written as DNA, the CDR3 is TGTGCCAGCAGCACGCACAGGGGTCGCCAAGAGACCCAGTACTTC.